These T cell receptor beta chains were read from a single sample in a study of Ad26.COV2.S vaccination and SARS-CoV-2 variants. Method: immunoSEQ multiplex PCR; TCRdb's copy keeps in-frame clones and lacks some. The sample consists of about 350,000 clones, about nine tenths of them appearing once. The sample here was peripheral blood, taken in a trial of Ad26.COV2.S vaccine versus placebo. Receptors were obtained from a person between 18 and 60 years old who received the Ad26.COV2.S COVID-19 vaccine or a placebo. CDR3s leave out the opening cysteine and the closing phenylalanine or tryptophan. Each record gives: J gene, V gene, CDR3 protein.

TRBJ2-4 | TRBV7-6 | ASSSGGPNEGPKNIQY
TRBJ2-1 | TRBV19 | ASSIPAGTGGDEQF
TRBJ1-5 | TRBV6-4 | ASTEGQGLQPQH
TRBJ2-3 | TRBV19 | ASSIDLYLGTSGGLSTDTQY
TRBJ2-3 | TRBV9 | ASTRSPGTSTDTQY
TRBJ1-2 | TRBV10-3 | AIRSQGIGNYGYT
TRBJ2-7 | TRBV7-9 | ASSLYGSSYEQY
TRBJ2-5 | TRBV29-1 | SVGGYGRETQY
TRBJ2-7 | TRBV30 | AWSIGTGGGYEQY
TRBJ1-5 | TRBV2 | ASRGTGDRGNQPQH
TRBJ2-1 | TRBV2 | ASSGLDSGSYGNNEQF
TRBJ1-2 | TRBV6-2/TRBV6-3 | ASSYSPVRTNYGYT
TRBJ2-3 | TRBV6-5 | ASSLAESTDTQY
TRBJ1-2 | TRBV15 | ATSTPGTGVYYGYT
TRBJ2-1 | TRBV2 | ASSEGGDSPKSSYNEQF
TRBJ2-3 | TRBV6-2/TRBV6-3 | ASSLPPRGLAGRTDTQY
TRBJ2-3 | TRBV3-1/TRBV3-2 | ASSQITSGGPSTDTQY
TRBJ2-5 | TRBV29-1 | SVVRDTNRETQY
TRBJ1-5 | TRBV12-3/TRBV12-4 | ASSPSLQPQH
TRBJ2-1 | TRBV4-3 | ASSPPLDSSSYNEQF
TRBJ2-1 | TRBV2 | ASSFLRDRAYNEQF
TRBJ1-2 | TRBV7-3 | ASSLSVKLTQHGYT
TRBJ1-5 | TRBV9 | ASSVDVDTSPQH
TRBJ2-5 | TRBV11-2 | ASSPSSGGEQTQY
TRBJ2-5 | TRBV27 | ASSLIPQETQY